These T cell receptor beta chains were read from a single sample in a study of blood T cell repertoires in COVID-19. Assay: immunoSEQ multiplex PCR; the TCRdb copy retains only in-frame clones and omits some. The table records 300,000 to 350,000 clones, 87% of them present only once. The sequencing input was peripheral blood. All receptors derive from a woman aged 50 to 60 with COVID-19, enrolled during active disease. The CDR3 runs from the conserved cysteine through the conserved F or W. The D gene is left open where the match is weak. Expanded clones are given a class, and other clones once, few, many or no size at all.

d_call	clone_size	v_call	j_call	cdr3_nt	cdr3_aa
TRBD2	-	TRBV6-5	TRBJ2-7	TGTGCCAGCAGGCTAGCGGGAGGCCCCTTCTACGAGCAGTACTTC	CASRLAGGPFYEQYF
TRBD2	-	TRBV18	TRBJ2-1	TGTGCCAGCTCACCAACCTTTAGCGGGGGCAATGAGCAGTTCTTC	CASSPTFSGGNEQFF
TRBD1	-	TRBV18	TRBJ2-6	TGTGCCAGCTCACCTTTGGGCTCGACAGGGGGCGTCGGTGGGGCCAACGTCCTGACTTTC	CASSPLGSTGGVGGANVLTF
-	-	TRBV5-4	TRBJ2-7	TGTGCCAGCAGCTTGGGGCTACAGGGCTACGAGCAGTACTTC	CASSLGLQGYEQYF
-	-	TRBV19	TRBJ1-5	TGTGCCAGTAGTACCACGACAGGCTACAATCAGCCCCAGCATTTT	CASSTTTGYNQPQHF
TRBD2	-	TRBV30	TRBJ2-1	TGTGCCTGGAGGGGAGGGCAATACAATGAGCAGTTCTTC	CAWRGGQYNEQFF
TRBD2	-	TRBV30	TRBJ2-7	TGTGCCTGGGAAAAGGCACTAGCGGGACCCCCCTACGAGCAGTACTTC	CAWEKALAGPPYEQYF
TRBD1	-	TRBV5-5	TRBJ1-3	TGTGCCAGCAGCTCAGGATCCGGGACAGGGAGTAGCTCTGGAAACACCATATATTTT	CASSSGSGTGSSSGNTIYF
-	-	TRBV5-1	TRBJ2-1	TGCGCCAGCAGCTTGGTTTCATACAATGAGCAGTTCTTC	CASSLVSYNEQFF
-	-	TRBV18	TRBJ2-2	TGTGCCAGCTCGGAACAGCCTTACACCGGGGAGCTGTTTTTT	CASSEQPYTGELFF
-	-	TRBV19	TRBJ1-1	TGTGCCAGTAGTATCCTCTTCGGAGGGGAGGCGGCTTTCTTT	CASSILFGGEAAFF
-	-	TRBV6-5	TRBJ1-4	TGTGCCAGCAGTCTCCAGGGAAATGAAAAACTGTTTTTT	CASSLQGNEKLFF
-	-	TRBV11-3	TRBJ2-3	TGTGCCAGCAGCGAGGGACCAAGGGGGTCAGATACGCAGTATTTT	CASSEGPRGSDTQYF
TRBD1	-	TRBV7-9	TRBJ2-7	TGTGCCAGCAGCCAGGGACAGGGGGCGTACGAGCAGTACTTC	CASSQGQGAYEQYF
-	once	TRBV12-2	TRBJ2-7	TGTGCAAGTCGCTTAGATCGGCGGGAGAGGTTCTACGAGCAGTACTTC	CASRLDRRERFYEQYF
-	-	TRBV11-2	TRBJ2-5	TGTGCCAGCAGCTTTGTATACAGTAGCCAAGAGACCCAGTACTTC	CASSFVYSSQETQYF
-	once	TRBV7-2	TRBJ1-1	TGTGCCAGCAGCTTAGTCCGCGGAAACACTGAAGCTTTCTTT	CASSLVRGNTEAFF
TRBD1	few	TRBV9	TRBJ1-2	TGTGCCAGCCGCACAGGGGGAAATAACTATGGCTACACCTTC	CASRTGGNNYGYTF
TRBD1	-	TRBV5-1	TRBJ2-5	TGCGCCAGCAGCTCAGGACAGGGAAGTTTACAAGAGACCCAGTACTTC	CASSSGQGSLQETQYF
-	-	TRBV24-1	TRBJ1-3	TGTGCCACCAGTGATTTTCCAGGGAAGAGTCCGGAGAGAAACTCTGGAAACACCATATATTTT	CATSDFPGKSPERNSGNTIYF
-	-	TRBV7-2	TRBJ1-2	TGTGCCAGCAGGTATCAGAGCGGACCAAACCGGGAGGGCTACACCTTC	CASRYQSGPNREGYTF
TRBD1	-	TRBV18	TRBJ2-7	TGTGCCAGCTCACCACTGGGGACAGGGGCCTCCTACGAGCAGTACTTC	CASSPLGTGASYEQYF